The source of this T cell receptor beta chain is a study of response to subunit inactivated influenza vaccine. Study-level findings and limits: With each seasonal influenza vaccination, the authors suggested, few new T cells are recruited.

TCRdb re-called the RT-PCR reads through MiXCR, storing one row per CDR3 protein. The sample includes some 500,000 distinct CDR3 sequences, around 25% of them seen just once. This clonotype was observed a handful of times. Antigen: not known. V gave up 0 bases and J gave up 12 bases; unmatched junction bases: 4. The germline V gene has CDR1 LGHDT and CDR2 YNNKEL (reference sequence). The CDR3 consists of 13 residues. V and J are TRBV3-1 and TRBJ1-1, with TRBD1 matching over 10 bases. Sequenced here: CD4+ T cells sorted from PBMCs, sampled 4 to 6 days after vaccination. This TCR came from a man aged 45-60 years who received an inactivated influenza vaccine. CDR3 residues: CASSQDVGQGPFF. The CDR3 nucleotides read TGTGCCAGCAGCCAAGACGTGGGACAGGGGCCTTTCTTT.